Described below is a single TCR beta chain sequence and its context. CDR1 is GTSNPN and CDR2 is SVGIG in the germline V gene (reference sequence). The CDR3 runs 13 residues. With 8 bases removed from V and 4 bases from J, the gap between germline ends came to 15 bases. These data are taken from a study of PD-1 blockade in classical Hodgkin lymphoma. Time point: cycle 4 day 1 (C4D1), after 5 to 7 weeks of nivolumab. After autologous stem cell transplantation all patients relapsed, and prior brentuximab vedotin exposure differed between cohorts. The protocol was immunoSEQ multiplex PCR, while the TCRdb copy is restricted to in-frame clones and leaves out a portion. The profile shows under 80,000 clones, approximately 90% of them singletons.

The sample consisted of peripheral blood mononuclear cells (PBMCs), taken before the fourth cycle of nivolumab. The source of this sequence is a human donor with classical Hodgkin lymphoma. This chain links TRBV30 with TRBJ1-3; D is ambiguous. CDR3: CAGGRTAGNTIYF. CDR3 coding DNA: TGTGCCGGAGGCCGGACGGCCGGAAACACCATATATTTT.